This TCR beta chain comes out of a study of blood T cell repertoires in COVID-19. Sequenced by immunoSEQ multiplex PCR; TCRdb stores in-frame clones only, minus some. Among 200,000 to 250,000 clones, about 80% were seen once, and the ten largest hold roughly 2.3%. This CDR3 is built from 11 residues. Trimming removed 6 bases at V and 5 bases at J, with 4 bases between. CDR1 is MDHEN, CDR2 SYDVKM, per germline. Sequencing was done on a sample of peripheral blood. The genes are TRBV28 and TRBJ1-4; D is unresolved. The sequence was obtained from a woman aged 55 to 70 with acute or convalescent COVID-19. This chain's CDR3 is CASRENEKLFF. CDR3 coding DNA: TGTGCCAGCAGGGAGAATGAAAAACTGTTTTTT.